This T cell receptor (beta chain) originates from a study of CD8+ T cells in alopecia areata. About the research overall: Those patients who were treated received oral tofacitinib, which was given at 5 to 10 mg twice daily for moderate-to-severe alopecia areata.

With 7 bases removed from V and 2 bases from J, the gap between germline ends came to 8 bases. The CDR3 loop spans 12 amino acids. Germline CDR1 and CDR2: SNHLY and FYNNEI. The authors extracted RNA and reverse transcribed it into cDNA as the sequencing template. TCRdb keeps only in-frame clones here, not all; method: immunoSEQ multiplex PCR. The data contain 140,000 to 150,000 clones, 45% to 60% of them singletons. The table lists this clone with a count of one. This receptor was obtained from a human donor with alopecia areata. Sequencing input: CD4+ T cells sorted from blood. The chain employs TRBV2 and TRBJ2-5; D remains unclear. The chain's CDR3 is CASNYLQETQYF. The CDR3, as DNA: TGTGCCAGCAACTACCTTCAAGAGACCCAGTACTTC.